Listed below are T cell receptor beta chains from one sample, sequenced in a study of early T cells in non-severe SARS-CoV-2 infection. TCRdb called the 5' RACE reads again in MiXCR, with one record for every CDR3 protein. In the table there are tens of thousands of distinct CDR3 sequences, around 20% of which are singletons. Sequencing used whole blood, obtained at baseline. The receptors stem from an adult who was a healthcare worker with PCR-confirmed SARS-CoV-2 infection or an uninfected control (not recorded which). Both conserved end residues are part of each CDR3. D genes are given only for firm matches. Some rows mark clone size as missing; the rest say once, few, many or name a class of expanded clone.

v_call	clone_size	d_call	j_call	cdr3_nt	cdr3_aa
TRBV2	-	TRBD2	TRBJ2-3	TGTGCCAGCAGCCCTCTAGCGGGGGGGTACACAGATACGCAGTATTTT	CASSPLAGGYTDTQYF
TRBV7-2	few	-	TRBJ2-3	TGTGCCAGCAGCTTGGGCTTCACAGATACGCAGTATTTT	CASSLGFTDTQYF
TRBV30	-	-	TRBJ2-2	TGTGCCTGGAGTGTACAGAGGTACACCGGGGAGCTGTTTTTT	CAWSVQRYTGELFF
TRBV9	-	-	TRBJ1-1	TGTGCCAGCAGCGGGGACACCTCTTCGGACACTGAAGTTTTCTTT	CASSGDTSSDTEVFF
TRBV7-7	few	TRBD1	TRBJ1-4	TGTGCCAGCAGTCCCACAGGGGATTCGGAAAAACTGTTTTTT	CASSPTGDSEKLFF
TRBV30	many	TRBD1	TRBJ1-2	TGTGCCTGGAACCAACAGGGGCAGGGAGGCGGCTACACCTTC	CAWNQQGQGGGYTF
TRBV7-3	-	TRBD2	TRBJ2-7	TGTGCCAGCAGCTTAATGGCGGGGGCCTACGAGCAGTACTTC	CASSLMAGAYEQYF
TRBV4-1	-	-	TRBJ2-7	TGCGCCAGCAGCCAAGTGCACGGAGTCTACGAGCAGTACTTC	CASSQVHGVYEQYF
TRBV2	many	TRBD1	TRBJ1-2	TGTGCCAGCAGCCTTGGGACAGGGGCATATGGCTACACCTTC	CASSLGTGAYGYTF
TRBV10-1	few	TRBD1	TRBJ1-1	TGCGCCAGCAGTGAAGACAGGGGGGGGAACACTGAAGCTTTCTTT	CASSEDRGGNTEAFF
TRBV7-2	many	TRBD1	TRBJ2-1	TGTGCCAGCAGCCCTGACAGGGTAGGTTACAATGAGCAGTTCTTC	CASSPDRVGYNEQFF
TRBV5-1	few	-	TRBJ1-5	TGCGCCAGCTTCGACAATCAGCCCCAGCATTTT	CASFDNQPQHF
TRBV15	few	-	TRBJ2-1	TGTGCCACTTTAGACGCGGGCCTCGGTGAGCAGTTCTTC	CATLDAGLGEQFF
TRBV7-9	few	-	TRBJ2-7	TGTGCCAGCACCACGTACGAGCAGTACTTC	CASTTYEQYF
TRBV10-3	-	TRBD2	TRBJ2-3	TGTGCCATCAGCGGGCGGGGGACAGATACGCAGTATTTT	CAISGRGTDTQYF
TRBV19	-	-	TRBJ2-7	TGTGCCACCTCTACCCAAACCTACGAGCAGTACTTC	CATSTQTYEQYF
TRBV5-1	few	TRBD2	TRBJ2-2	TGCGCCAGCAGCTTGGAAGCTAGCGGGGGTTCCGGGGAGCTGTTTTTT	CASSLEASGGSGELFF
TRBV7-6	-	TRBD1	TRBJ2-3	TGTGCCAGCAGCCCCCCCCGGGACAGGGCTACCACAGATACGCAGTATTTT	CASSPPRDRATTDTQYF
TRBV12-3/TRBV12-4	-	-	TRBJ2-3	TGTGCCAGCAGTCGAGGAGCGTCAAATACGCAGTATTTT	CASSRGASNTQYF
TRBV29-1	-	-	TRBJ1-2	TGCAGCGTTGAATCCCAGACAGACTATGGCTACACCTTC	CSVESQTDYGYTF
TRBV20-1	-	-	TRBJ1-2	TGCAGTGCTCTCACATCTTTACATGGCTACACCTTC	CSALTSLHGYTF
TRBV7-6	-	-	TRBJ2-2	TGTGCCAGCAGCCAGACCGGGACGGCGAACACCGGGGAGCTGTTTTTT	CASSQTGTANTGELFF
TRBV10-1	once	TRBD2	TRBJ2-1	TGCGCCAGCAGTCCTTTCGGCGGGGGACCCAATGAGCAGTTCTTC	CASSPFGGGPNEQFF
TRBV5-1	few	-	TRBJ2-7	TGCGCCAGCAGCTTGGAACCTCGGAGAGGCACCTACGAGCAGTACTTC	CASSLEPRRGTYEQYF
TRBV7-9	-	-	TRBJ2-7	TGTGCCAGCAGCTTAGCGTTGGAAGAGCAGTACTTC	CASSLALEEQYF
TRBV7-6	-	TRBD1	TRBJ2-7	TGTGCCAGCAGCGTGGGACAGCAACGCTCCTACGAGCAGTACTTC	CASSVGQQRSYEQYF
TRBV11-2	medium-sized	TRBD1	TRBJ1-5	TGTGCCGGCCTTTGGGCCTGTCGAGCCGGGACAGGGGGCTCAGAGGGCAATCAGCCCCAGCATTTT	CAGLWACRAGTGGSEGNQPQHF
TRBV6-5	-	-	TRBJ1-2	TGTGCCAGCGGTAGGACCGAACGTGTCTATGGCTACACCTTC	CASGRTERVYGYTF
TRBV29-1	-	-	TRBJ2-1	TGCAGCGGACTATGGAGCGGCAATGAGCAGTTCTTC	CSGLWSGNEQFF
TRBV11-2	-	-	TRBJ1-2	TGTGCCAGCAGCACTAGGGAAAACTATGGCTACACCTTC	CASSTRENYGYTF
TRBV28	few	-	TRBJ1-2	TGTGCCAGCAGTACTGCACATGGCTACACCTTC	CASSTAHGYTF
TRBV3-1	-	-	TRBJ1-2	TGTGCCAGCAGCCCGGGAGCTTATTCGGATGGCTACACCTTC	CASSPGAYSDGYTF
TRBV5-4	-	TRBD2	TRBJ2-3	TGTGCCAGCAGCATCCCTAGCGGGGGGGCCGATACGCAGTATTTT	CASSIPSGGADTQYF
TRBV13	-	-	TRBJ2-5	TGTGCCAGCAGCTCATACGGGGAGACCCAGTACTTC	CASSSYGETQYF
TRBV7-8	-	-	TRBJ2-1	TGTGCCAGCAGCCGAGACAGAAGGAAGCAGTTCTTC	CASSRDRRKQFF
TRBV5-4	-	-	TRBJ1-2	TGTGCCAGCAGCAACGGGGGGCACTATGGCTACACCTTC	CASSNGGHYGYTF
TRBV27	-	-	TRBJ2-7	TGTGCCAGCAGTTTGCGGGGTTACGAGCAGTACTTC	CASSLRGYEQYF
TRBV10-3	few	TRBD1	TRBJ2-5	TGTGCCATCAGCGGGACAGGGGCCCGAGAGACCCAGTACTTC	CAISGTGARETQYF
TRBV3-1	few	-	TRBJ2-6	TGTGCCAGCAGCCAAGGTGGGGCCAACGTCCTGACTTTC	CASSQGGANVLTF
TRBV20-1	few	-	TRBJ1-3	TGCAGTGCCATCCAGGGTACTGGAAACACCATATATTTT	CSAIQGTGNTIYF
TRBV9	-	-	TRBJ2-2	TGTGCCAGCAGCCCTATCAACACCGGGGAGCTGTTTTTT	CASSPINTGELFF
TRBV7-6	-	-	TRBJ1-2	TGTGCCAGCAGCTCACCAGGATTGAACTATGGCTACACCTTC	CASSSPGLNYGYTF
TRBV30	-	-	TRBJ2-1	TGTGCCTGGAGTGTACGGGGCAGGCTGGTTCCATACAATGAGCAGTTCTTC	CAWSVRGRLVPYNEQFF
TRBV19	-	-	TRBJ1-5	TGTGCCAGTTCCGACAACAATCAGCCCCAGCATTTT	CASSDNNQPQHF
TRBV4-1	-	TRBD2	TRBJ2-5	TGCGCCAGCAGCCTCCAAGCGGGGGGCCGGGAGACCCAGTACTTC	CASSLQAGGRETQYF
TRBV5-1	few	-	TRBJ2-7	TGCGCCAGCAGCTTGGCTGCGGGCCGATACGAGCAGTACTTC	CASSLAAGRYEQYF
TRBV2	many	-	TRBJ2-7	TGTGCCAGCAGTGATGGTAGGGGCCGCTACGAGCAGTACTTC	CASSDGRGRYEQYF
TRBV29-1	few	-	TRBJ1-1	TGCAGCGTTGCCCAGACTACTGAAGCTTTCTTT	CSVAQTTEAFF
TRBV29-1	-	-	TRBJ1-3	TGCAGCGTTGACCCTGGAGCATCTGGAAACACCATATATTTT	CSVDPGASGNTIYF
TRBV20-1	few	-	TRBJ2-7	TGCAGTGCTAGAAGGGTCGGCGAGCAGTACTTC	CSARRVGEQYF
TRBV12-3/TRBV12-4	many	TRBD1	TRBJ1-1	TGTGCCAGTAGGACAGGACTCATGAACACTGAAGCTTTCTTT	CASRTGLMNTEAFF
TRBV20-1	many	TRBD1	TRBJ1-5	TGCAGTGCCCGGACAGGGGGAGGCCTGGGAAATCAGCCCCAGCATTTT	CSARTGGGLGNQPQHF
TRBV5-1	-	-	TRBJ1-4	TGCGCCAGCAGCTTGACAGGGACGGATGAAAAACTGTTTTTT	CASSLTGTDEKLFF
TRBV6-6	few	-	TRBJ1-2	TGTGCCAGCAGTTACGGACGGAGCAACTATGGCTACACCTTC	CASSYGRSNYGYTF
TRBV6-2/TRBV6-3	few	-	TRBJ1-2	TGTGCCAGCTGCACCCCCGTTACCTCTAACTATGGCTACACCTTC	CASCTPVTSNYGYTF